Listed below are T cell receptor beta chains from one sample, sequenced in a study of blood T cell repertoires in COVID-19. Assay used: immunoSEQ multiplex PCR; TCRdb lists only in-frame clones, some missing. The sample has approximately 260,000 clones; about 89% are singletons. The specimen sequenced was PBMCs or T cells enriched from blood (not recorded which). Every receptor here comes from a young woman who had recovered from COVID-19. Both conserved end residues are part of each CDR3. A D gene is named only where the DNA matches it firmly. Clone sizes are given selectively: once, few, many, or a class where the clone is expanded.

len,d_gene,j_gene,v_gene,abundance,CDR3aa,CDR3nt
15,-,TRBJ1-5,TRBV28,once,CASSLLDKTEPPQHF,TGTGCCAGCAGTTTACTCGACAAGACGGAACCGCCCCAGCATTTT
16,TRBD2,TRBJ2-3,TRBV7-2,once,CASSLKRRGGTDTQYF,TGTGCCAGCAGCTTAAAACGGCGGGGGGGCACAGATACGCAGTATTTT
17,TRBD1,TRBJ1-5,TRBV19,-,CASSTTGQGISRQPQHF,TGTGCCAGTTCGACAACTGGACAGGGTATTTCTCGACAGCCCCAGCATTTT
15,-,TRBJ2-3,TRBV18,-,CASSPVREVTDTQYF,TGTGCCAGCTCACCAGTGCGTGAGGTCACAGATACGCAGTATTTT
16,-,TRBJ1-3,TRBV11-2,-,CASSLDTAGLGNTIYF,TGTGCCAGCAGCTTAGATACGGCAGGGCTAGGAAACACCATATATTTT
12,-,TRBJ2-1,TRBV11-1,-,CASSAGSGEQFF,TGTGCCAGCAGCGCAGGGTCTGGTGAGCAGTTCTTC
17,-,TRBJ2-1,TRBV19,-,CASNVRASALYENEQFF,TGTGCCAGTAACGTAAGGGCTAGCGCGCTATACGAGAATGAGCAGTTCTTC
13,-,TRBJ2-1,TRBV9,-,CASSVEMGGEQFF,TGTGCCAGCAGCGTAGAAATGGGGGGTGAGCAGTTCTTC
15,TRBD1,TRBJ1-1,TRBV5-1,once,CASSGTEGARWEAFF,TGCGCCAGCAGCGGAACTGAGGGGGCGCGGTGGGAAGCTTTCTTT
18,TRBD1,TRBJ1-1,TRBV7-9,-,CASSLSLWDREGNTEAFF,TGTGCCAGCAGCTTAAGCTTGTGGGACAGGGAGGGAAACACTGAAGCTTTCTTT
16,-,TRBJ1-5,TRBV6-4,-,CASSDSSGFRNQPQHF,TGTGCCAGCAGTGACTCCTCGGGGTTTCGCAATCAGCCCCAGCATTTT
14,TRBD1,TRBJ1-1,TRBV18,-,CASSPTGGSTEAFF,TGTGCCAGCTCACCGACAGGGGGAAGCACTGAAGCTTTCTTT
16,-,TRBJ2-2,TRBV19,few,CASSPPRPANTGELFF,TGTGCCAGTAGTCCCCCCAGGCCGGCGAACACCGGGGAGCTGTTTTTT
16,TRBD1,TRBJ1-6,TRBV7-2,-,CASTLLTGVYNSPLHF,TGTGCCAGCACCCTATTGACAGGGGTATATAATTCACCCCTCCACTTT
12,-,TRBJ1-1,TRBV5-1,-,CASSLGHTEAFF,TGCGCCAGCAGCTTGGGGCACACTGAAGCTTTCTTT
15,TRBD1,TRBJ1-2,TRBV6-5,-,CASSTTGGRGSGYTF,TGTGCCAGCAGTACCACAGGGGGAAGAGGTAGTGGCTACACCTTC
13,-,TRBJ1-1,TRBV10-2,-,CASSEAVWTEAFF,TGCGCCAGCAGTGAGGCAGTTTGGACTGAAGCTTTCTTT
18,TRBD1,TRBJ1-1,TRBV27,-,CASSSYLRQGARNTEAFF,TGTGCCAGCAGTTCATACCTACGACAGGGGGCTAGGAACACTGAAGCTTTCTTT
14,-,TRBJ1-1,TRBV7-9,-,CASSLDGGTAEAFF,TGTGCCAGCAGCTTAGATGGGGGCACGGCTGAAGCTTTCTTT
15,TRBD2,TRBJ2-1,TRBV7-2,-,CASRPESGGAGEQFF,TGTGCCAGCAGACCCGAGAGCGGGGGGGCGGGTGAGCAGTTCTTC
15,-,TRBJ1-1,TRBV6-1,-,CASSEASALYTEAFF,TGTGCCAGCAGTGAAGCGAGCGCCCTTTACACTGAAGCTTTCTTT
22,TRBD1,TRBJ1-6,TRBV7-4,once,CASSLALADRENWSSYNSPLHF,TGTGCCAGCAGCTTAGCGCTTGCGGACAGGGAAAATTGGAGCTCCTATAATTCACCCCTCCACTTT
14,TRBD2,TRBJ2-7,TRBV6-5,-,CASSRGGEAYEQYF,TGTGCCAGCAGTCGGGGAGGGGAGGCCTACGAGCAGTACTTC
14,TRBD2,TRBJ2-7,TRBV4-2,-,CASSQDLAAYEQYF,TGTGCCAGCAGCCAAGATCTAGCGGCCTACGAGCAGTACTTC
14,-,TRBJ2-3,TRBV28,-,CASSFGQPTDTQYF,TGTGCCAGCAGTTTCGGACAACCCACAGATACGCAGTATTTT
19,TRBD2,TRBJ2-4,TRBV7-9,-,CASSPRLAGPVLAKNIQYF,TGTGCCAGCAGCCCCCGACTAGCGGGGCCGGTCCTAGCCAAAAACATTCAGTACTTC
12,-,TRBJ2-7,TRBV23-1,once,CASTRGFHEQYF,TGCGCCAGCACCCGGGGGTTCCACGAGCAGTACTTC
13,TRBD1,TRBJ1-6,TRBV12-3/TRBV12-4,few,CASSFTGDSPLHF,TGTGCCAGCAGTTTTACAGGGGATTCACCCCTCCACTTT
14,TRBD1,TRBJ1-4,TRBV2,-,CASSRDRGLEKLFF,TGTGCCAGCAGCCGGGACAGGGGGCTTGAAAAACTGTTTTTT
16,TRBD1,TRBJ1-6,TRBV10-3,-,CAISAGQGISVSPLHF,TGTGCCATCAGTGCGGGACAGGGGATTTCTGTTTCACCCCTCCACTTT
13,TRBD2,TRBJ2-7,TRBV29-1,few,CSATSGREYEQYF,TGCAGCGCCACTAGCGGGAGAGAGTACGAGCAGTACTTC
16,-,TRBJ1-5,TRBV5-3,-,CARSRQQDYSNQPQHF,TGTGCCAGAAGCCGGCAACAGGACTATAGCAATCAGCCCCAGCATTTT
14,-,TRBJ1-2,TRBV19,-,CASSILVSEYGYTF,TGTGCCAGTAGTATATTGGTCAGCGAGTATGGCTACACCTTC
13,-,TRBJ1-1,TRBV11-1,once,CASTRGRNTEAFF,TGTGCCAGCACGCGGGGACGGAACACTGAAGCTTTCTTT
14,-,TRBJ2-1,TRBV5-1,-,CASSLEASRDEQFF,TGCGCCAGCAGCTTGGAGGCTAGCCGGGATGAGCAGTTCTTC
11,TRBD2,TRBJ2-7,TRBV29-1,many,CSVGTTNEQYF,TGCAGCGTCGGGACTACCAACGAGCAGTACTTC
16,TRBD1,TRBJ2-3,TRBV5-1,-,CASSLQGATPTDTQYF,TGCGCCAGCAGCTTACAGGGGGCCACCCCCACAGATACGCAGTATTTT
14,TRBD1,TRBJ1-4,TRBV19,-,CASRETGRREKLFF,TGTGCCAGTAGGGAGACAGGGAGGCGTGAAAAACTGTTTTTT
15,TRBD1,TRBJ2-3,TRBV4-1,-,CASSQVGQGADTQYF,TGCGCCAGCAGCCAGGTTGGACAGGGAGCAGATACGCAGTATTTT
15,TRBD2,TRBJ2-3,TRBV14,-,CASSPGGSYTDTQYF,TGTGCCAGCAGCCCGGGGGGAAGCTACACAGATACGCAGTATTTT
17,TRBD2,TRBJ2-1,TRBV7-7,-,CASSPKKLAGPHNEQFF,TGTGCTAGCAGCCCGAAGAAACTAGCGGGACCCCACAATGAGCAGTTCTTC
15,TRBD1,TRBJ1-5,TRBV19,once,CASSLGQGVNQPQHF,TGTGCCAGTAGCCTGGGACAGGGAGTGAATCAGCCCCAGCATTTT
13,-,TRBJ1-3,TRBV28,few,CASGGGSGNTIYF,TGTGCCAGCGGGGGGGGCTCTGGAAACACCATATATTTT
11,-,TRBJ1-1,TRBV20-1,-,CSARGVAEAFF,TGCAGTGCTCGGGGTGTGGCTGAAGCTTTCTTT
17,-,TRBJ1-1,TRBV5-4,-,CASSFGRQGLLNTEAFF,TGTGCCAGCAGCTTCGGGAGGCAGGGGCTATTGAACACTGAAGCTTTCTTT
13,TRBD1,TRBJ2-7,TRBV10-3,-,CAISRQGGNEQYF,TGTGCCATCAGCCGACAGGGTGGGAACGAGCAGTACTTC